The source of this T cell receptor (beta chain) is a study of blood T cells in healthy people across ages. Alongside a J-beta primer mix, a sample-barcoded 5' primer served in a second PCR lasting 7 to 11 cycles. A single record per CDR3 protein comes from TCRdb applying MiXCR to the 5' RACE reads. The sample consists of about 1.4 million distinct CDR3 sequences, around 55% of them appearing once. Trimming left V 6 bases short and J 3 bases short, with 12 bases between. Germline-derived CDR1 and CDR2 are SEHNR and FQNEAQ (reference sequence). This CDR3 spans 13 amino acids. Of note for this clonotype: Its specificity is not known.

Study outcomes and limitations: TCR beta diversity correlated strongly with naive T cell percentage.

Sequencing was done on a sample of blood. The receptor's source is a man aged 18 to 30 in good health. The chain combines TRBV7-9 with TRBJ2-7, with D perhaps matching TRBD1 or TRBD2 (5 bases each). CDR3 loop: CASSLGTLYEQYF. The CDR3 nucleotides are TGTGCCAGCAGTTTGGGGACCCTCTACGAGCAGTACTTC.